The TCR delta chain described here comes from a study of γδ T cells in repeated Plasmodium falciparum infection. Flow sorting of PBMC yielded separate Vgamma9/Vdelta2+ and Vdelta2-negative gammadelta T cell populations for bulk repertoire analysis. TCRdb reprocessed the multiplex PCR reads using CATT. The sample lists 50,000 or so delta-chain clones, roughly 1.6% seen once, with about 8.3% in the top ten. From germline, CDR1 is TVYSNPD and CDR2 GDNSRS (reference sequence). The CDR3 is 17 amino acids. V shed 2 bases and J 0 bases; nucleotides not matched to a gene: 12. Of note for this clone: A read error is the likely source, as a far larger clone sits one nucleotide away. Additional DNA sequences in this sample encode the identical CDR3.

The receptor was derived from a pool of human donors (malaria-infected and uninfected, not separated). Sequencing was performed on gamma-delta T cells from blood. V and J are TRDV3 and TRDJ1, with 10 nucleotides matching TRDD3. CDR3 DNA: TGTGCCTTTTCAGGAGGGTACTGGGGGATTGACACCGATAAACTCATCTTT. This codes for CAFSGGYWGIDTDKLIF.